The 26 T cell receptor beta chains below were found in one sample sequenced in a study of beta chain features in type 1 diabetes. As every portion of the isolated RNA was reverse transcribed, the sequencing read expressed TCRB transcripts. This table comes from immunoSEQ multiplex PCR, and its TCRdb copy is limited to in-frame clones, with some not included. The data show a few hundred thousand clones, approximately 31% seen once. The sequencing sample was made of naive CD4+ T cells from blood. Receptors were obtained from a man aged 18 to 30 in good health.

This clone was seen a few times. The CDR3 loop reads CSVFTTTDTQYF. The CDR3 nucleotides are TGCAGCGTTTTTACTACCACAGATACGCAGTATTTT. The chain uses TRBV29-1 and TRBJ2-3; D not certain. Trimming shortened V by 5 bases and J by 2 bases, and 8 bases separated the two germline ends. The CDR3 covers 12 residues. Germline values: CDR1 SQVTM, CDR2 ANQGSEA.

The V gene is TRBV19, the J gene TRBJ2-3, with 12 bases fitting TRBD2. In germline, CDR1 is LNHDA, CDR2 SQIVND (reference sequence). This CDR3 comprises 15 residues. The V segment lost 7 bases and the J segment 5 bases; nucleotides outside the gene matches: 7. CDR3 nucleotide sequence: TGTGCCAGTACAAGACTAGCGGGAGTGGTAGATACGCAGTATTTT. As protein: CASTRLAGVVDTQYF.

This clone was detected only a few times. The V gene is TRBV28, the J gene TRBJ2-3; D is unresolved. Germline V gives CDR1 MDHEN, CDR2 SYDVKM. The CDR3 covers 14 residues. V was cut by 7 bases and J by 6 bases, with 17 bases left in between. The CDR3 loop reads CASTMGRKVDTQYF. Here the CDR3 DNA reads TGTGCCAGCACAATGGGCAGGAAGGTGGATACGCAGTATTTT.

In its sample, this clone was seen a few times. The gene calls are TRBV30 and TRBJ2-4, with 8 bases fitting TRBD2. J was trimmed by 7 bases and V by 0 bases; bases with no gene match: 5. Germline V gene lookup returns CDR1 GTSNPN and CDR2 SVGIG (reference sequence). The CDR3 runs to 14 residues. In DNA form, the CDR3 reads TGTGCCTGGAGTGTAAGCGGGAGCGGTAACATTCAGTACTTC. Residues: CAWSVSGSGNIQYF.

This clone was seen a few times. The CDR3 region is CASVALSYNEQFF. DNA for the CDR3: TGCGCCAGCGTAGCTCTGAGCTACAATGAGCAGTTCTTC. The J gene is TRBJ2-1, the V gene TRBV10-2; D gene unclear. The length of the CDR3 is 13 residues. V was clipped by 8 bases and J by 3 bases, with 11 bases between them. Germline V gives CDR1 WSHSY, CDR2 SAAADI.

This chain links TRBV9 with TRBJ2-3; D is unresolved. There are 14 residues in the CDR3. V dropped 0 bases and J dropped 3 bases, with 8 bases sitting between them. The germline CDR1 and CDR2 sequences are SGDLS and YYNGEE. The CDR3 sequence: CASSVVSVTDTQYF. The CDR3 DNA sequence: TGTGCCAGCAGCGTAGTGTCGGTTACAGATACGCAGTATTTT.

A few counts support this clone. The rearrangement links TRBV7-9 to TRBJ2-1; 8 positions agree with TRBD2. The CDR3 is made up of 13 amino acids. Germline V gene lookup returns CDR1 SEHNR and CDR2 FQNEAQ (reference sequence). Unmatched junction bases numbered 7, after V lost 8 bases and J lost 7 bases. CDR3 sequence reads: CASGVAGSNEQFF. The CDR3 bases are TGTGCCAGCGGGGTAGCGGGATCGAATGAGCAGTTCTTC.

The J gene is TRBJ2-1, the V gene TRBV30; 12 nucleotides align to TRBD2. The V gene end was trimmed by 4 bases and the J gene end by 8 bases; junction bases not matched to a gene: 12. The CDR3 sequence is 16 residues long. Germline CDR1 and CDR2: GTSNPN and SVGIG (reference sequence). CDR3 protein: CAWIGDRLAGGDEQFF. The DNA of the CDR3 is TGTGCCTGGATCGGGGATCGGCTAGCGGGAGGGGATGAGCAGTTCTTC.

This clone showed up just a few times. V is TRBV28 and J is TRBJ2-5; maybe TRBD1 (6 bases). This CDR3 is 15 amino acids long. In germline, CDR1 is MDHEN, CDR2 SYDVKM. V shed 2 bases and J shed 1 base, with 11 bases lying between them. CDR3 bases: TGTGCCAGCAGTTTAGGTGGGACACCCCAAGAGACCCAGTACTTC. Translated, it gives CASSLGGTPQETQYF.

This clone has just a few counts. The J gene is TRBJ2-7, the V gene TRBV15, with 9 bases identical to TRBD1. Germline CDR1 reads LNHNV; CDR2 reads YYDKDF (reference sequence). CDR3 length: 14 residues. V shed 5 bases and J 9 bases; nucleotides not matched to a gene: 11. The CDR3 DNA is TGTGCCACCAGCCCGGGACAGGGAGCCTTGCGGCAGTACTTC. Translation: CATSPGQGALRQYF.

The chain combines TRBV5-1 with TRBJ2-5, with D perhaps TRBD2 (5 bases). The V gene lost 2 bases and the J gene lost 4 bases, with 12 bases spanning the gap. From germline, CDR1 is SGHRS and CDR2 YFSETQ. The CDR3 length is 14 residues. The CDR3: CASSFSAGTETQYF. CDR3 bases: TGCGCCAGCAGCTTCAGCGCGGGTACAGAGACCCAGTACTTC.

Only a few counts were recorded for this clone. The chain recombines TRBV30 with TRBJ1-2, with 9 bases fitting TRBD1. The CDR3 has 13 residues. Looked up from germline, CDR1 is GTSNPN and CDR2 is SVGIG (reference sequence). J lost 5 bases, V lost 8 bases, and 9 bases had no gene match. The CDR3 DNA is TGTGCCGTTTCTCCGGGACAGGGATATGGCTACACCTTC. This sequence encodes CAVSPGQGYGYTF. The whole variable domain, remainder taken from reference TRBV30 and TRBJ1-2, is SQTIHQWPATLVQPVGSPLSLECTVEGTSNPNLYWYRQAAGRGLQLLFYSVGIGQISSEVPQNLSASRPQDRQFILSSKKLLLSDSGFYLCAVSPGQGYGYTFGSGTRLTVV.

A few counts support this clone. V and J are TRBV7-6 and TRBJ1-1; D remains ambiguous. CDR3 length: 13 residues. Deletions cut 5 bases from V and 1 base from J, with 8 bases between. Germline values: CDR1 SGHVS, CDR2 FNYEAQ. The CDR3 DNA sequence: TGTGCCAGCAGCCGAGGAGCGAACACTGAAGCTTTCTTT. It yields the protein CASSRGANTEAFF. The variable domain in full, completed from reference TRBV7-6 and TRBJ1-1, reads GAGVSQSPRYKVTKRGQDVALRCDPISGHVSLYWYRQALGQGPEFLTYFNYEAQQDKSGLPNDRFSAERPEGSISTLTIQRTEQRDSAMYRCASSRGANTEAFFGQGTRLTVV.

Concerning this clone itself: In the same sample, other DNA sequences code for this CDR3. The rearrangement uses TRBV30 and TRBJ2-5; perhaps TRBD1 as D (5 bases). The CDR3 consists of 13 residues. Germline CDR1 GTSNPN, CDR2 SVGIG (reference sequence). Trimming cost V 0 bases and J 4 bases, with 9 bases left between them. The CDR3 protein is CAWSVVRGETQYF. CDR3 DNA: TGTGCCTGGAGTGTTGTAAGGGGAGAGACCCAGTACTTC. Filled out from reference TRBV30 and TRBJ2-5, the complete variable domain reads SQTIHQWPATLVQPVGSPLSLECTVEGTSNPNLYWYRQAAGRGLQLLFYSVGIGQISSEVPQNLSASRPQDRQFILSSKKLLLSDSGFYLCAWSVVRGETQYFGPGTRLLVL.

This chain connects TRBV7-6 to TRBJ2-5; no clear D gene. This CDR3 region has 14 residues. The V end was cut by 6 bases, the J end by 4 bases, with 15 bases between. The V gene's germline CDR1 is SGHVS and CDR2 FNYEAQ. CDR3 nucleotides: TGTGCCAGCAGGAAGGAAGCAGTAGGAGAGACCCAGTACTTC. It translates to CASRKEAVGETQYF.

V gene TRBV27 combines with J gene TRBJ2-2; TRBD2 agrees at 7 bases. J was trimmed by 1 base and V by 8 bases; bases with no gene match: 4. The CDR3 runs 14 residues. The germline gives CDR1 MNHEY, CDR2 SMNVEV (reference sequence). The CDR3, as DNA: TGTGCCAGCCGTACTAGCGAGAACACCGGGGAGCTGTTTTTT. Its protein product is CASRTSENTGELFF.

The rearrangement joins TRBV5-1 to TRBJ2-1, with D perhaps given as TRBD1 or TRBD2 (5 bases each). V lost 5 bases, J lost 0 bases, and 24 bases lay in between. The CDR3 runs 19 residues. Looked up from germline, CDR1 is SGHRS and CDR2 is YFSETQ. Here the CDR3 reads CASRGTTGWTPSSYNEQFF. The CDR3 region has the DNA TGCGCCAGCAGGGGGACCACCGGGTGGACCCCTAGCTCCTACAATGAGCAGTTCTTC. Variable domain in full (rest from reference TRBV5-1 and TRBJ2-1): KAGVTQTPRYLIKTRGQQVTLSCSPISGHRSVSWYQQTPGQGLQFLFEYFSETQRNKGNFPGRFSGRQFSNSRSEMNVSTLELGDSALYLCASRGTTGWTPSSYNEQFFGPGTRLTVL.

There are a few counts of this clone. The rearrangement uses TRBV7-3 and TRBJ2-2, with unresolved D. Deletions cut 2 bases from V and 4 bases from J, with 11 bases between. The CDR3 consists of 15 residues. Germline V gives CDR1 SGHTA, CDR2 FQGTGA. The CDR3 loop is CASSLHARPTGELFF. The CDR3 region has the DNA TGTGCCAGCAGCTTACACGCCCGGCCCACCGGGGAGCTGTTTTTT.

This sequence joins TRBV28 and TRBJ2-5; tentatively, D is TRBD2 (6 bases). The germline V gene encodes CDR1 MDHEN and CDR2 SYDVKM. Trimming pared 4 bases from V and 0 bases from J, leaving 12 bases between. CDR3 length equals 15 residues. The CDR3 is CASSSLTSHQETQYF. CDR3 nucleotides: TGTGCCAGCAGTTCCCTGACTAGTCACCAAGAGACCCAGTACTTC. Full variable domain (remainder filled in from reference TRBV28 and TRBJ2-5): DVKVTQSSRYLVKRTGEKVFLECVQDMDHENMFWYRQDPGLGLRLIYFSYDVKMKEKGDIPEGYSVSREKKERFSLILESASTNQTSMYLCASSSLTSHQETQYFGPGTRLLVL.

The V and J genes are TRBV4-1 and TRBJ2-2; 7 positions agree with TRBD1. This CDR3 region has 15 residues. Germline V lookup: CDR1 MGHRA, CDR2 YSYEKL. The V gene end was trimmed by 4 bases and the J gene end by 2 bases; junction bases not matched to a gene: 4. The CDR3 nucleotides read TGCGCCAGCAGCCCGACAGGGTACAACACCGGGGAGCTGTTTTTT. It codes for CASSPTGYNTGELFF.

This clone was counted only a few times. The chain recombines TRBV30 with TRBJ1-3, with 9 bases fitting TRBD1. The J segment lost 0 bases and the V segment lost 5 bases, leaving 2 bases of the junction unmatched. CDR3 size: 14 residues. Germline V CDR1 and CDR2: GTSNPN, SVGIG (reference sequence). CDR3: CAWGQGSSGNTIYF. The CDR3 nucleotides read TGTGCCTGGGGACAGGGGAGCTCTGGAAACACCATATATTTT.

The J gene is TRBJ2-7, the V gene TRBV9; tentatively, D is TRBD1 or TRBD2 (6 bases each). From germline, CDR1 is SGDLS and CDR2 YYNGEE. The V and J ends lost 4 bases and 4 bases respectively, with 15 bases between them. This CDR3 is built from 14 residues. Here the CDR3 reads CASSPRGLAYEQYF. CDR3 in DNA: TGTGCCAGCAGCCCCCGGGGGCTAGCTTACGAGCAGTACTTC. Drawing the rest from reference TRBV9 and TRBJ2-7, the complete variable domain is DSGVTQTPKHLITATGQRVTLRCSPRSGDLSVYWYQQSLDQGLQFLIQYYNGEERAKGNILERFSAQQFPDLHSELNLSSLELGDSALYFCASSPRGLAYEQYFGPGTRLTVT.

The rearrangement links TRBV9 to TRBJ2-7; 8 nucleotides align to TRBD1. Germline loops: CDR1 SGDLS, CDR2 YYNGEE. This CDR3 spans 16 amino acids. The J segment lost 4 bases and the V segment lost 1 base, leaving 10 bases of the junction unmatched. CDR3 coding DNA: TGTGCCAGCAGCGTAAGTCTCAGGGGGCCAGAGTACGAGCAGTACTTC. This translates into CASSVSLRGPEYEQYF. Based on the CDR3 plus reference TRBV9 and TRBJ2-7, the full variable domain is DSGVTQTPKHLITATGQRVTLRCSPRSGDLSVYWYQQSLDQGLQFLIQYYNGEERAKGNILERFSAQQFPDLHSELNLSSLELGDSALYFCASSVSLRGPEYEQYFGPGTRLTVT.

This clone came up a few times. This CDR3 is CASSVQGGAGANVLTF. DNA of the CDR3: TGTGCCAGCAGTGTACAGGGTGGGGCTGGGGCCAACGTCCTGACTTTC. The V and J genes are TRBV2 and TRBJ2-6, with a tentative D call TRBD1 (6 bases). Germline values: CDR1 SNHLY, CDR2 FYNNEI. V lost 4 bases to trimming and J lost 2 bases, with 12 bases between them. This CDR3 region has 16 residues.

This clone was counted between two and nine times. The J gene is TRBJ2-3, the V gene TRBV13; maybe TRBD1 (5 bases). V shed 5 bases and J shed 1 base, with 22 bases lying between them. Germline V gene lookup returns CDR1 PRHDT and CDR2 FYEKMQ (reference sequence). The length of the CDR3 is 18 residues. The CDR3 DNA sequence: TGTGCCAGCAGCCCCCCAAGAACCAGGGTTAAAGGCACAGATACGCAGTATTTT. It translates to CASSPPRTRVKGTDTQYF.

Regarding this clone: An end of the junction does not agree with germline; a read error may underlie this. This chain joins TRBV5-4 and TRBJ2-1; D remains unclear. Germline values: CDR1 SGHNT, CDR2 YYREEE (reference sequence). The CDR3 contains 13 residues. The CDR3 coding sequence is TGCGCCAGCAGCCGTCAAAGAGGCTATGAGCAGTTCTTC. As protein: CASSRQRGYEQFF.